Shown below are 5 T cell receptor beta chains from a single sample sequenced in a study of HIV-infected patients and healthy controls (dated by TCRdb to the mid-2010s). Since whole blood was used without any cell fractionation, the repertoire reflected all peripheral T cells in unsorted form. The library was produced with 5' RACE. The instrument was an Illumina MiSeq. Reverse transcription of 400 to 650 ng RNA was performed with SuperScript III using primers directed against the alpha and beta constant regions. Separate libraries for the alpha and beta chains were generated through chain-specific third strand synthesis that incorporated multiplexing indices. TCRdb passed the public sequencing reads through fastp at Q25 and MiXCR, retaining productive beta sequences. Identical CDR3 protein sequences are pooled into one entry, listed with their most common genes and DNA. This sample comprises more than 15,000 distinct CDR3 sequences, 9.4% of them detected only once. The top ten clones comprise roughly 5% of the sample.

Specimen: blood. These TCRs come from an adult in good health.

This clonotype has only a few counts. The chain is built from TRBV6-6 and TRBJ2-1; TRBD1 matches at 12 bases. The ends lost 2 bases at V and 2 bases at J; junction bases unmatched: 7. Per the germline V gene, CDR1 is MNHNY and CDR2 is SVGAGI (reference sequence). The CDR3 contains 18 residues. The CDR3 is CASSYDPGTGGPYNEQFF. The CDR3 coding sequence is TGTGCCAGCAGTTACGACCCCGGGACAGGGGGCCCCTACAATGAGCAGTTCTTC.

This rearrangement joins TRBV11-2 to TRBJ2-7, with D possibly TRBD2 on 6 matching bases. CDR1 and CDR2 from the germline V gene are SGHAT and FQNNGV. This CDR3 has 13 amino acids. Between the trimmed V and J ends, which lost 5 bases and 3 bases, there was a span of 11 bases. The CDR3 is CASSPRRGYEQYF. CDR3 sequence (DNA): TGTGCCAGCAGCCCACGGAGGGGCTACGAGCAGTACTTC.

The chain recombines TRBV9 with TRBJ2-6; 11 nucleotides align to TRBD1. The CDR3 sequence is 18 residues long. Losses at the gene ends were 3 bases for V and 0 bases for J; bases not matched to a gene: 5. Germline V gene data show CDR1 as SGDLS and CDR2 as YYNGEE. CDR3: CASSGTGQGGSGANVLTF. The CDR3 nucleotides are TGTGCCAGCAGCGGAACGGGACAGGGGGGCTCTGGGGCCAACGTCCTGACTTTC.

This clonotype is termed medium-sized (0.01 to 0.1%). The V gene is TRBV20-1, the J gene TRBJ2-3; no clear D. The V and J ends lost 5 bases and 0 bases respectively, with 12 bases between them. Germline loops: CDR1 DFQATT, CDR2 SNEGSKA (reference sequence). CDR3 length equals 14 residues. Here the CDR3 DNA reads TGCAGTGCTCCCGTTCGGCGGAGCACAGATACGCAGTATTTT. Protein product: CSAPVRRSTDTQYF.

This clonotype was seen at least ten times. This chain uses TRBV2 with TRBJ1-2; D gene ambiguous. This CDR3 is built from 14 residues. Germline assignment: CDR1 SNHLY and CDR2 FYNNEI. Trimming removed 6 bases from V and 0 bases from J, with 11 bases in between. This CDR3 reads CASSNMGSNYGYTF. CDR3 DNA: TGTGCCAGCAGCAATATGGGTTCTAACTATGGCTACACCTTC.